The entry below describes one TCR beta chain. What it recognizes is unknown. Treatment indicated: some 20 received Ad26.COV2.S at low or high dose, single or two shots; 5 received placebo; per-sample allocation not given. Sampling occurred on day 63 after the first vaccine or placebo injection. The administered vaccine (an Ad26 vector) expressed Wuhan-strain SARS-CoV-2 spike. These data are taken from a study of Ad26.COV2.S vaccination and SARS-CoV-2 variants. Study-wide context: The study gave Ad26.COV2.S intramuscularly, once or twice 56 days apart. Overall study results and limits: Following vaccination, spike-specific CD8+ and CD4+ T cell responses reportedly exhibited substantial breadth. Total T cell responses may have been underestimated by the TCR breadth and depth analyses.

Sequencing was performed with immunoSEQ multiplex PCR; in TCRdb, only in-frame clones are kept and a portion is missing. The data show 300,000 to 350,000 clones, around 84% seen once. CDR3 length: 15 amino acids. Trimming took off 3 bases at V and 2 bases at J, with 17 bases between the two ends. CDR1 is DFQATT, CDR2 SNEGSKA, per germline (reference sequence). The J gene is TRBJ2-7, the V gene TRBV20-1; perhaps TRBD2 as D (5 bases). This receptor was obtained from a person between 18 and 60 years old who received the Ad26.COV2.S COVID-19 vaccine or a placebo. This specimen was peripheral blood, taken in a trial of Ad26.COV2.S vaccine versus placebo. As DNA, the CDR3 is TGCAGTGCTAGTTCGGCTATCGGGATAACCTACGAGCAGTACTTC. Its protein product is CSASSAIGITYEQYF.